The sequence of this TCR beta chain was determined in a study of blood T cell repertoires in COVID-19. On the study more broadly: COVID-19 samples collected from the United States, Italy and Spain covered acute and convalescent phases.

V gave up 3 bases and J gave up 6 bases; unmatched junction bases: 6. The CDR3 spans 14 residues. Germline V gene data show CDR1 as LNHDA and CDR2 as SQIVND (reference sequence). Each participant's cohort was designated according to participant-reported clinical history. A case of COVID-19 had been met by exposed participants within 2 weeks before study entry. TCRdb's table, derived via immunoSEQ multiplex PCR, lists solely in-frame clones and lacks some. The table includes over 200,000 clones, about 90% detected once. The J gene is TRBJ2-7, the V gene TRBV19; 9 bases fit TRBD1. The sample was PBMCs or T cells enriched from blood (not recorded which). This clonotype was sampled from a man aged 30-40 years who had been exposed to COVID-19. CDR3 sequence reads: CASSIRDRVAEQYF. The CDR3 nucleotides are TGTGCCAGTAGTATCAGGGACAGGGTAGCCGAGCAGTACTTC.